A selection of T cell receptor beta chains follows, all from one sample in a study of cytomegalovirus exposure and HLA in healthy donors. Measured with immunoSEQ multiplex PCR; TCRdb has only the in-frame clones, and not every one. The data show roughly 250,000 clones, 80% seen once. The sequenced sample consisted of PBMCs. The receptors shown here come from a girl aged 2-10 years in good health and CMV-seronegative. CDR3s include the opening cysteine and the closing phenylalanine or tryptophan. A D gene is named only where the DNA matches it firmly. Part of the rows lack a size; the others show once, few, many or a class for expanded clones.

TRBD2,.,TRBV6-5,TRBJ2-5,TGTGCCAGCAGCCCCGGGGGGAAAGAGACCCAGTACTTC,CASSPGGKETQYF
.,.,TRBV28,TRBJ2-7,TGTGCCAGCAGTGCTCCGGGATTAGCCTACGAGCAGTACTTC,CASSAPGLAYEQYF
.,.,TRBV5-1,TRBJ2-6,TGCGCCAGCAGCTGGACAGGGACTACTGGGGCCAACGTCCTGACTTTC,CASSWTGTTGANVLTF
.,.,TRBV9,TRBJ2-3,TGTGCCAGCAGCGCCAGACTAGGCACAGATACGCAGTATTTT,CASSARLGTDTQYF
.,.,TRBV19,TRBJ2-3,TGTGCCAGTAGTGTTACGTCAGTTCCCACAGATACGCAGTATTTT,CASSVTSVPTDTQYF
.,.,TRBV5-1,TRBJ1-1,TGCGCCAGCAGCTTGGGCGAGAACACTGAAGCTTTCTTT,CASSLGENTEAFF
TRBD1,.,TRBV30,TRBJ1-2,TGTGCCTGGAGTGGTCGTCAGGGGGCGTATCTCAATGGCTACACCTTC,CAWSGRQGAYLNGYTF
.,.,TRBV5-1,TRBJ2-7,TGCGCCAGCAGCTTGGCAGGGTTCTCCTACGAGCAGTACTTC,CASSLAGFSYEQYF
TRBD1,.,TRBV5-6,TRBJ2-1,TGTGCCAGCAGCGGAACAGGGGGCGCTTACAATGAGCAGTTCTTC,CASSGTGGAYNEQFF
.,.,TRBV7-8,TRBJ2-7,TGTGCCAGCAGCTTTCCAGGACAGCCCTACGAGCAGTACTTC,CASSFPGQPYEQYF
TRBD2,.,TRBV5-4,TRBJ2-3,TGTGCCAGCAGCACAACTAGCGGGGGGAGCACAGATACGCAGTATTTT,CASSTTSGGSTDTQYF
.,.,TRBV7-9,TRBJ2-3,TGTGCCAGCAGGTCACCACCTTGGGGGGGCCACACAGATACGCAGTATTTT,CASRSPPWGGHTDTQYF
.,once,TRBV28,TRBJ2-7,TGTGCCAGCAGCCCACCCGGCTACGAGCAGTACTTC,CASSPPGYEQYF
TRBD2,.,TRBV4-1,TRBJ2-5,TGCGCCAGCAGCCAAGAAGGGGACCCCGGGACTAACTCGAAGACCCAGTACTTC,CASSQEGDPGTNSKTQYF
TRBD1,once,TRBV10-1,TRBJ2-7,TGCGCCAGCAGTGACGGCCCGGACAGGGCCTACGAGCAGTACTTC,CASSDGPDRAYEQYF
TRBD2,few,TRBV27,TRBJ2-1,TGTGCCAGTCCGACCGGGACTAGCTACTCCTACAATGAGCAGTTCTTC,CASPTGTSYSYNEQFF
.,once,TRBV9,TRBJ1-5,TGTGCCAGCAGCGTAGGCCTGTTTATTGACAGTTTTAGCAATCAGCCCCAGCATTTT,CASSVGLFIDSFSNQPQHF
TRBD2,.,TRBV7-7,TRBJ2-1,TGTGCCAGCTCACTAGCGGCCGGGAATGAGCAGTTCTTC,CASSLAAGNEQFF
TRBD1,once,TRBV2,TRBJ1-5,TGTGCCAGCAGTGGGACAGGGGAGAGTCAGCCCCAGCATTTT,CASSGTGESQPQHF
TRBD2,.,TRBV19,TRBJ2-3,TGTGCCAGTAGTCAGAACCCCGGGACTAGGATCACAGATACGCAGTATTTT,CASSQNPGTRITDTQYF
.,.,TRBV6-1,TRBJ1-2,TGTGCCAGCAGTGAAGGGGCAGGGGATGGCTACACCTTC,CASSEGAGDGYTF
TRBD2,.,TRBV18,TRBJ2-7,TGTGCCAGCTCACCAGGAGCGGGGGGGTTCTACGAGCAGTACTTC,CASSPGAGGFYEQYF
.,.,TRBV4-2,TRBJ1-5,TGTGCCAGCAGCCAAGTCCAGGATAGCAATCAGCCCCAGCATTTT,CASSQVQDSNQPQHF
.,.,TRBV12-5,TRBJ1-1,TGTGCTAGTGGTTTGTTCAGGGGGAACACTGAAGCTTTCTTT,CASGLFRGNTEAFF
TRBD1,.,TRBV28,TRBJ1-1,TGTGCCAGCAGTTCATCGACAGGGATGGGGACTGAAGCTTTCTTT,CASSSSTGMGTEAFF
TRBD2,.,TRBV7-3,TRBJ2-1,TGTGCCAGCAGCGTCGGTCCCGTAGCGGGGACTTACAATGAGCAGTTCTTC,CASSVGPVAGTYNEQFF
.,once,TRBV23-1,TRBJ2-5,TGCGCCAGCAGTCAAAAGTCGGGGGTCCAAGAGACCCAGTACTTC,CASSQKSGVQETQYF
.,.,TRBV27,TRBJ2-7,TGTGCCAGCAGTTTACGACAAACCGGCTACGAGCAGTACTTC,CASSLRQTGYEQYF
.,.,TRBV10-3,TRBJ2-7,TGTGCCATCAGTGAAGGAGTACACGAGCAGTACTTC,CAISEGVHEQYF
.,.,TRBV15,TRBJ2-5,TGTGCCACCAGCAGAGTCCACTTGCAAGAGACCCAGTACTTC,CATSRVHLQETQYF
TRBD1,.,TRBV23-1,TRBJ2-2,TGCGCCAGCAGTCCCGGGACAGGGGGCACCACCGGGGAGCTGTTTTTT,CASSPGTGGTTGELFF
TRBD1,few,TRBV28,TRBJ2-1,TGTGCCAGCAGTTCGACAGGGTCGAGCAATGAGCAGTTCTTC,CASSSTGSSNEQFF
.,once,TRBV29-1,TRBJ1-4,TGCAGCGCTCTCGGACCAGCGGGTGAAAAACTGTTTTTT,CSALGPAGEKLFF
TRBD2,.,TRBV19,TRBJ2-3,TGTGCCAGTAGTATCTCCCCGGTGCGGGGGACTAGCACAGATACGCAGTATTTT,CASSISPVRGTSTDTQYF
.,.,TRBV6-5,TRBJ1-1,TGTGCCAGCAGCCCGAATTCAGGTAACACTGAAGCTTTCTTT,CASSPNSGNTEAFF
.,.,TRBV5-1,TRBJ2-7,TGCGCCAGCAGCCCTCGGCAGGGTGCCTACGAGCAGTACTTC,CASSPRQGAYEQYF
.,.,TRBV2,TRBJ2-1,TGTGCCAGCAGTGAGAGAGGAAATGAGCAGTTCTTC,CASSERGNEQFF
TRBD1,once,TRBV7-9,TRBJ2-7,TGTGCCAGCAGCAGAATGGACAGGGGTTTTAACGAGCAGTACTTC,CASSRMDRGFNEQYF
TRBD1,.,TRBV10-2,TRBJ2-7,TGCGCCAGCTCAAGCCCCGGACAGGTCATCCCCGAGCAGTACTTC,CASSSPGQVIPEQYF
.,.,TRBV6-5,TRBJ1-2,TGTGCCAGCAGTTACTCGGCGGCACGCGGCGGCTACACCTTC,CASSYSAARGGYTF
TRBD2,few,TRBV28,TRBJ2-1,TGTGCCAGCAGTTTAGCGGGAGGGTACAATGAGCAGTTCTTC,CASSLAGGYNEQFF
.,.,TRBV5-1,TRBJ1-1,TGCGCCAGCAGCTGCCCGGGGGGACGGATAAGGAACACTGAAGCTTTCTTT,CASSCPGGRIRNTEAFF
TRBD2,.,TRBV5-4,TRBJ2-2,TGTGCCAGCACCCAACTGGGGGGGACGAACACCGGGGAGCTGTTTTTT,CASTQLGGTNTGELFF
TRBD1,.,TRBV2,TRBJ2-2,TGTGCCAGCAGGCGCGACAGGGGGAACACCGGGGAGCTGTTTTTT,CASRRDRGNTGELFF
.,.,TRBV6-5,TRBJ2-7,TGTGCCAGCAGTTACTCCTACGACTACGAGCAGTACTTC,CASSYSYDYEQYF
.,.,TRBV7-7,TRBJ2-1,TGTGCCAGCAGCCAAAGGGGGGGGCACATCAATGAGCAGTTCTTC,CASSQRGGHINEQFF
TRBD1,.,TRBV25-1,TRBJ1-2,TGTGCCAGCAGTGAAAGGGACAGGGACGGCTACACCTTC,CASSERDRDGYTF